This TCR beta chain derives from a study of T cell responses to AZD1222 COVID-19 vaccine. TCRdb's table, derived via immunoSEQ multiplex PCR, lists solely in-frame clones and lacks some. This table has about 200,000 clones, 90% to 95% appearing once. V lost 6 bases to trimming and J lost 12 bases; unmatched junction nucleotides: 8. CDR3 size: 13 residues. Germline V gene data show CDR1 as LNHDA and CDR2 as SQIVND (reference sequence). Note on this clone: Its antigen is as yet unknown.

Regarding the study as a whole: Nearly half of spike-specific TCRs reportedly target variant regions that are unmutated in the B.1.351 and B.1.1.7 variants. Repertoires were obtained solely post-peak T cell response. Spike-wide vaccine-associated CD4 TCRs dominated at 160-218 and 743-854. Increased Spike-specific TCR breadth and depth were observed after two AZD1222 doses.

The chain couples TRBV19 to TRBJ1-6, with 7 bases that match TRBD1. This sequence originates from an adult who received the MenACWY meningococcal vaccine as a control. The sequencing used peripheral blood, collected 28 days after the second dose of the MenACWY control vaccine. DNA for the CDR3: TGTGCCAGTAGCAACAGGGGATCTTTACCCCTCCACTTT. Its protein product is CASSNRGSLPLHF.